Listed below are T cell receptor beta chains from one sample, sequenced in a study of CD8 T cells in Susac syndrome. TCRdb fed the immunoSEQ multiplex PCR reads into MiXCR, producing one record per CDR3 protein. Of more than 95,000 distinct CDR3 sequences listed, approximately 93% were seen once; the top ten hold approximately 0.31%. The sequenced sample was CD8+ T cells from PBMCs. The receptors derive from a human donor with multiple sclerosis. Both conserved end residues are part of each CDR3. The D gene is left open where the match is weak. The listing skips clone size in some rows; elsewhere it reads once, few, many or a size class.

D gene	V gene	clone size	J gene	CDR3 DNA	CDR3 protein
-	TRBV29-1	-	TRBJ2-1	TGCAGCGTTGATGTCGGTGACTCCTACAATGAGCAGTTCTTC	CSVDVGDSYNEQFF
TRBD2	TRBV4-1	-	TRBJ2-3	TGCGCCAGCAGCCAAAGGCGGCTAGCGGAACGCGGAGATACGCAGTATTTT	CASSQRRLAERGDTQYF
TRBD1	TRBV13	once	TRBJ2-2	TGTGCCAGCAGCTGGGGACAGGGACGCACCGGGGAGCTGTTTTTT	CASSWGQGRTGELFF
-	TRBV4-2	-	TRBJ1-6	TGTGCCAGCAGCCCCCGTTGGGGGCAGGGGAATTCACCCCTCCACTTT	CASSPRWGQGNSPLHF
TRBD1	TRBV6-2/TRBV6-3	-	TRBJ1-1	TGTGCCAGCAGTACACGGACAGGGGGCACTGAAGCTTTCTTT	CASSTRTGGTEAFF
-	TRBV2	-	TRBJ1-1	TGTGCCAGCAGTGAACTTGGGACCGGAACTGAAGCTTTCTTT	CASSELGTGTEAFF
TRBD2	TRBV18	-	TRBJ2-7	TGTGCCAGCTCACCACGGGAGGGGAGGGGCTCCTACGAGCAGTACTTC	CASSPREGRGSYEQYF
-	TRBV7-9	-	TRBJ1-1	TGTGCCAGCAGCGCCCCCGGAAATATGAACACTGAAGCTTTCTTT	CASSAPGNMNTEAFF
-	TRBV28	once	TRBJ1-1	TGTGCCAGCAGTTTAACCGCTCGGCCCCGGGGGTCGGTAGCTTTCTTT	CASSLTARPRGSVAFF
TRBD2	TRBV29-1	-	TRBJ2-3	TGCAGCGTTGAAGGGGTTAGCGGGAGTGTGAAAGATACGCAGTATTTT	CSVEGVSGSVKDTQYF
-	TRBV13	-	TRBJ2-2	TGTGCCAGCAGCTTTGGCATTCCGAACACCGGGGAGCTGTTTTTT	CASSFGIPNTGELFF
-	TRBV30	-	TRBJ1-5	TGTGCCTTAACACAGGAGGAAAGCAATCAGCCCCAGCATTTT	CALTQEESNQPQHF
TRBD2	TRBV7-9	-	TRBJ2-3	TGTGCCAGCAGCCCGTGGGAACTAGCGATCACAGATACGCAGTATTTT	CASSPWELAITDTQYF
TRBD1	TRBV29-1	-	TRBJ1-2	TGCAGCGTTCCCCTTTCAGGGGGTTTTGGCTACACCTTC	CSVPLSGGFGYTF
-	TRBV30	-	TRBJ1-1	TGTGCCTGGAGTGTAGCAGGGGAAGCTTTCTTT	CAWSVAGEAFF
-	TRBV2	-	TRBJ2-5	TGTGCCAGCAGTGACCCCCGATGGGACTTAGAGACCCAGTACTTC	CASSDPRWDLETQYF
-	TRBV14	-	TRBJ2-7	TGTGCCAGCAGCCAAGATCTATGGGGATCCACCTACGAGCAGTACTTC	CASSQDLWGSTYEQYF
-	TRBV25-1	-	TRBJ2-3	TGTGCCAGCAGTGAACTGTCCACGGGAGATACGCAGTATTTT	CASSELSTGDTQYF
TRBD2	TRBV28	-	TRBJ2-5	TGTGCCAGCAGTCCCCGACTAGCGGGGGATGAGACCCAGTACTTC	CASSPRLAGDETQYF
-	TRBV19	-	TRBJ1-1	TGTGCCAGTAGTATGGGGCGGATCACTGAAGCTTTCTTT	CASSMGRITEAFF
-	TRBV29-1	-	TRBJ2-1	TGCAGCGTGCAAATCAGGGTCAGCTCCTACAATGAGCAGTTCTTC	CSVQIRVSSYNEQFF
TRBD1	TRBV24-1	-	TRBJ2-5	TGTGCCACCAGTGATCGGACACAGGGGTCTATGGAGACCCAGTACTTC	CATSDRTQGSMETQYF
TRBD2	TRBV7-9	-	TRBJ2-7	TGTGCCAGCAGCAACCCACTAGCGGGGGGTTTCTACGAGCAGTACTTC	CASSNPLAGGFYEQYF
-	TRBV3-1	-	TRBJ2-3	TGTGCCAGCAGCCAAGATGTCATGACAGCTGCAGATACGCAGTATTTT	CASSQDVMTAADTQYF
-	TRBV2	-	TRBJ2-2	TGTGCCAGCGGATGGGTAGTGTCCGGGGAGCTGTTTTTT	CASGWVVSGELFF
-	TRBV4-1	-	TRBJ1-1	TGCGCCAGCAGCCTTCACAGTGACACTGAAGCTTTCTTT	CASSLHSDTEAFF
TRBD1	TRBV5-1	-	TRBJ2-1	TGCGCCAGCAAGGGGGCCCGGAATGAGCAGTTCTTC	CASKGARNEQFF
-	TRBV28	-	TRBJ1-2	TGTGCCAGCAGTTTCAGGACAGCTATCTTCGGCTACACCTTC	CASSFRTAIFGYTF
-	TRBV4-1	-	TRBJ2-5	TGCGCCAGCAGCCAAGGCCCCGCGGCTCTACAAGAGACCCAGTACTTC	CASSQGPAALQETQYF
-	TRBV19	-	TRBJ2-5	TGTGCCAGTAGTATGGATGTCAGGGTTGAGACCCAGTACTTC	CASSMDVRVETQYF
-	TRBV5-1	-	TRBJ1-4	TGCGCCAGCAGCGAAGGGACAACAACTAATGAAAAACTGTTTTTT	CASSEGTTTNEKLFF
-	TRBV9	-	TRBJ2-1	TGTGCCAGCAGCGTAGGGGCTGGACCGGGAAATGAGCAGTTCTTC	CASSVGAGPGNEQFF